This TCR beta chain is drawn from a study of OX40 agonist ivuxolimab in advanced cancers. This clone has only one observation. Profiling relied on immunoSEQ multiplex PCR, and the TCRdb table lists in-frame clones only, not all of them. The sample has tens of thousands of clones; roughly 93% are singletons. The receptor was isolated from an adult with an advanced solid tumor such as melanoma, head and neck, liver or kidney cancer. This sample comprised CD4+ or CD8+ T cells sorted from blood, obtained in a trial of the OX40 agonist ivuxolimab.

The CDR3: CATTGGDNYEQYF. The CDR3 DNA sequence: TGTGCCACTACTGGAGGGGATAACTACGAGCAGTACTTC. The chain employs TRBV19 and TRBJ2-7; tentative D call: TRBD2 (6 bases). The CDR3 loop spans 13 amino acids. Germline V gene data show CDR1 as LNHDA and CDR2 as SQIVND (reference sequence). Trimming cost V 10 bases and J 3 bases, with 16 bases left between them.